This record looks at one T cell receptor beta chain sequence and its context. Study processing details: How many nucleated cells were present was estimated from reference gene primer amplification. The table came from immunoSEQ multiplex PCR; TCRdb's copy has only in-frame clones and leaves some out. V and J calls and clone size are those listed in that table; D and trimming were worked out from the DNA. The sample has roughly 250,000 clones; about 83% are singletons. The source of the sample is a study of blood T cell repertoires in COVID-19. Turning to the study itself: Material from acute and convalescent COVID-19 was sourced from the United States, Italy and Spain. Sources were T cells, B-cell-depleted T cells, or PBMCs; the material itself was cDNA or gDNA.

The CDR3 has 16 residues. Germline assignment: CDR1 SGDLS and CDR2 YYNGEE. Deletions cut 3 bases from V and 0 bases from J, with 13 bases between. Source material: peripheral blood. The clonotype was recovered from a woman in her thirties or forties who had recovered from COVID-19. The J gene is TRBJ2-1, the V gene TRBV9; D possibly corresponds to TRBD1 (6 bases). CDR3 bases: TGTGCCAGCAGCGATAACAGGGCCCGCTCCTACAATGAGCAGTTCTTC. Protein sequence: CASSDNRARSYNEQFF.